This T cell receptor (beta chain) came from a study of immune heterogeneity within non-small cell lung tumors. Overall study results and limits: High-frequency T-cell receptor beta clonotypes differed largely between individual patients. Multiple tumor sites within a patient showed recurrence of identical dominant CDR3 beta clonotypes; site-unique high-frequency clones were present as well.

It was a multiplex PCR that amplified TCR beta CDR3, with 32 V and 13 J primers. Via MiXCR, TCRdb re-called the multiplex PCR reads, giving one row per CDR3 protein. The sample has around 23,000 distinct CDR3 sequences; 25% to 35% are singletons. The V and J ends lost 2 bases and 2 bases respectively, with 19 bases between them. The length of the CDR3 is 18 residues. Germline V gene sequence: CDR1 MNHEY, CDR2 SVGAGI. Template came from bulk tumor genomic DNA, at roughly 600 ng per sample. While surgery was under way, several biopsies spaced far apart were taken per primary tumor. Newly diagnosed with untreated non-small cell lung cancer, the patients underwent curative surgery. Patients with newly diagnosed non-small cell lung cancer who underwent surgery with curative intent served as donors. In its sample, this clonotype was seen once. Its antigen remains unknown.

The receptor's source is a man aged 35-49 years with non-small cell lung cancer. This rearrangement joins TRBV6-5 to TRBJ2-1, with D unresolved. The sequenced material came from lung tumor tissue. Here the CDR3 reads CASSYALGLVGTYNEQFF. CDR3 coding DNA: TGTGCCAGCAGTTACGCGTTAGGGCTAGTGGGAACCTACAATGAGCAGTTCTTC.